The rows below give T cell receptor beta chains drawn from one sample of a study of cytomegalovirus exposure and HLA in healthy donors. Sequencing was performed with immunoSEQ multiplex PCR; in TCRdb, only in-frame clones are kept and a portion is missing. The data show more than 90,000 clones, just over 75% seen once. The sequencing input was PBMCs. The source of these receptors is a young man in good health and CMV-seronegative. CDR3s include the opening cysteine and the closing phenylalanine or tryptophan. The D gene is left open where the match is weak. Only some rows state a clone size, as once, few, many or a class for expanded clones.

>.|TRBV2|TRBJ1-1|.
CASSKASTEAFF
TGTGCCAGCAGTAAAGCGAGCACTGAAGCTTTCTTT
>.|TRBV25-1|TRBJ1-2|.
CASSEKGVQGSWGYTF
TGTGCCAGCAGTGAAAAGGGGGTACAGGGTTCGTGGGGCTACACCTTC
>.|TRBV29-1|TRBJ2-1|TRBD2
CSVEGEGSGRFNEQFF
TGCAGCGTTGAAGGGGAAGGTAGCGGGAGGTTCAATGAGCAGTTCTTC
>.|TRBV19|TRBJ2-5|TRBD2
CASSIAPGLAGGRQETQYF
TGTGCCAGTAGTATAGCACCGGGACTAGCGGGGGGCAGGCAAGAGACCCAGTACTTC
>.|TRBV9|TRBJ1-2|.
CASSVAGRDYGYTF
TGTGCCAGCAGCGTAGCTGGCAGGGACTATGGCTACACCTTC
>few|TRBV6-1|TRBJ1-3|.
CASVLGGTGNTIYF
TGTGCCAGCGTCCTCGGGGGAACTGGAAACACCATATATTTT
>once|TRBV5-1|TRBJ2-2|TRBD1
CASSSGQGANTGELFF
TGCGCCAGCAGCTCTGGACAGGGGGCGAACACCGGGGAGCTGTTTTTT
>.|TRBV27|TRBJ1-2|.
CASSLSWESNYGYTF
TGTGCCAGCAGTTTATCCTGGGAGAGTAACTATGGCTACACCTTC
>many|TRBV4-3|TRBJ1-3|.
CASSQESHSGNTIYF
TGCGCCAGCAGCCAAGAATCACACTCTGGAAACACCATATATTTT
>.|TRBV19|TRBJ1-6|.
CASGREGTHSPLHF
TGTGCCAGTGGTAGGGAGGGGACCCATTCACCCCTCCACTTT
>once|TRBV18|TRBJ2-5|.
CASSPRTARQETQYF
TGTGCCAGCTCACCAAGGACAGCTAGACAAGAGACCCAGTACTTC
>.|TRBV7-9|TRBJ2-7|TRBD1
CSSSLFGTDEQYF
TGTTCCAGCAGCTTGTTCGGGACAGACGAGCAGTACTTC
>.|TRBV27|TRBJ1-2|.
CASSLTGIYYGYTF
TGTGCCAGCAGTTTGACTGGTATTTACTATGGCTACACCTTC
>.|TRBV5-3|TRBJ2-7|.
CARSLQGGRSYEQYF
TGTGCCAGAAGCTTGCAAGGAGGTCGGTCCTACGAGCAGTACTTC
>.|TRBV7-9|TRBJ1-1|TRBD1
CASSSQGGEGTEAFF
TGTGCCAGCAGCTCCCAAGGGGGCGAGGGCACTGAAGCTTTCTTT
>.|TRBV6-5|TRBJ1-1|.
CASSFGRMNTEAFF
TGTGCCAGCAGTTTCGGGAGGATGAACACTGAAGCTTTCTTT
>.|TRBV10-3|TRBJ1-2|TRBD1
CAISKDRDADGYTF
TGTGCCATCAGTAAGGACAGGGATGCGGATGGCTACACCTTC
>.|TRBV15|TRBJ2-1|.
CATSRDRVGTNEQFF
TGTGCCACCAGCAGAGATCGGGTAGGAACCAATGAGCAGTTCTTC
>few|TRBV5-1|TRBJ2-2|TRBD1
CASSTQGAGTGELFF
TGCGCCAGCAGCACACAGGGGGCCGGCACCGGGGAGCTGTTTTTT
>.|TRBV4-2|TRBJ1-2|.
CASSQVFRANGYTF
TGTGCCAGCAGCCAAGTCTTCAGGGCTAATGGCTACACCTTC
>.|TRBV7-6|TRBJ1-4|TRBD1
CASSSPGTGRRKLFF
TGTGCCAGCAGCTCACCCGGGACAGGGAGGCGTAAACTGTTTTTT
>once|TRBV9|TRBJ1-5|.
CASSVGVAGPQHF
TGTGCCAGCAGCGTAGGAGTGGCAGGGCCCCAGCATTTT
>.|TRBV5-1|TRBJ1-2|.
CASSLGGTGYGYTF
TGCGCCAGCAGCCTGGGCGGGACGGGATATGGCTACACCTTC
>.|TRBV10-3|TRBJ2-5|TRBD1
CAISKEGQMIGETQYF
TGTGCCATCAGCAAAGAGGGACAGATGATCGGGGAGACCCAGTACTTC
>once|TRBV7-8|TRBJ1-1|.
CASSFRDNKNTEAFF
TGTGCCAGCAGCTTCCGGGACAACAAGAACACTGAAGCTTTCTTT
>.|TRBV10-3|TRBJ2-6|TRBD1
CATTGILSPGANVLTF
TGTGCCACGACAGGGATTTTGAGCCCTGGGGCCAACGTCCTGACTTTC
>.|TRBV11-2|TRBJ1-2|.
CASSLAGDYGYTF
TGTGCCAGCAGCTTAGCGGGGGACTATGGCTACACCTTC
>.|TRBV9|TRBJ2-1|.
CASSVSGSSYNEQFF
TGTGCCAGCAGCGTCTCCGGGAGCTCCTACAATGAGCAGTTCTTC
>.|TRBV29-1|TRBJ1-1|.
CSVEASEAFF
TGCAGCGTTGAGGCCTCGGAAGCTTTCTTT
>.|TRBV4-1|TRBJ1-4|.
CASSQTGTNEKLFF
TGCGCCAGCAGCCAAACAGGGACTAATGAAAAACTGTTTTTT
>few|TRBV6-6|TRBJ1-2|TRBD1
CASSGTGDHGYTF
TGTGCCAGCAGTGGGACAGGAGACCATGGCTACACCTTC
>.|TRBV7-9|TRBJ1-6|TRBD1
CASSLMGQTNPPLHF
TGTGCCAGCAGCTTAATGGGACAGACCAATCCACCCCTCCACTTT
>.|TRBV6-5|TRBJ2-7|.
CASSSSGTYEQYF
TGTGCCAGCAGTTCCAGCGGGACATACGAGCAGTACTTC
>.|TRBV9|TRBJ2-6|.
CASSVGGLGSNVLTF
TGTGCCAGCAGCGTAGGAGGGTTGGGGTCCAACGTCCTGACTTTC
>once|TRBV9|TRBJ1-2|TRBD1
CASSVDNRGLYGYTF
TGCGCCAGCAGCGTAGATAACAGGGGCCTCTATGGCTACACCTTC
>.|TRBV7-2|TRBJ2-2|TRBD2
CASSFIAGGPHGELFF
TGTGCCAGCAGCTTTATTGCGGGGGGGCCCCACGGGGAGCTGTTTTTT
>.|TRBV27|TRBJ1-2|.
CASSWAGDYGYTF
TGTGCCAGCAGTTGGGCGGGAGACTATGGCTACACCTTC
>.|TRBV10-1|TRBJ1-1|.
CASSESGPRNEAFF
TGCGCCAGCAGTGAATCAGGGCCCCGCAATGAAGCTTTCTTT
>.|TRBV7-2|TRBJ2-3|TRBD1
CASSPGTGQSTQYF
TGTGCCAGCAGCCCAGGGACAGGACAGAGTACGCAGTATTTT
>.|TRBV5-1|TRBJ2-4|.
CASSTEDRFYGQNIQYF
TGCGCCAGCAGCACGGAAGACAGGTTTTATGGTCAAAACATTCAGTACTTC
>.|TRBV5-5|TRBJ2-5|TRBD1
CASSDWPQRTGGQETQYF
TGTGCCAGCAGCGACTGGCCCCAGAGGACAGGAGGTCAAGAGACCCAGTACTTC
>.|TRBV5-1|TRBJ1-5|.
CASSLGQGSPNQPQHF
TGCGCCAGCAGCTTGGGGCAGGGGAGCCCCAATCAGCCCCAGCATTTT
>.|TRBV7-2|TRBJ1-1|.
CASSLVGTSNTEAFF
TGTGCCAGCAGCTTAGTCGGGACATCGAACACTGAAGCTTTCTTT
>.|TRBV19|TRBJ1-1|.
CASSIVRQPSEAFF
TGTGCCAGTAGTATAGTTCGACAGCCAAGTGAAGCTTTCTTT
>.|TRBV7-9|TRBJ1-6|.
CASTAGRVNSPLHF
TGTGCCAGCACCGCAGGCAGGGTTAATTCACCCCTCCACTTT
>.|TRBV2|TRBJ1-1|.
CASIANRVESTEAFF
TGTGCCAGTATCGCAAACAGGGTGGAGAGCACTGAAGCTTTCTTT
>.|TRBV6-1|TRBJ2-3|.
CASRPQSTDTQYF
TGTGCCAGCAGGCCACAGAGCACAGATACGCAGTATTTT
>.|TRBV7-9|TRBJ2-7|.
CASWGGLSYEQYF
TGTGCCAGCTGGGGGGGCCTCTCCTACGAGCAGTACTTC
>few|TRBV4-3|TRBJ1-1|.
CASSQVRTEENTEAFF
TGCGCCAGCAGCCAAGTAAGGACAGAGGAGAACACTGAAGCTTTCTTT
>.|TRBV6-6|TRBJ2-1|TRBD2
CASSYLSSGGADEQFF
TGTGCCAGCAGTTATTTGTCAAGCGGGGGGGCGGATGAGCAGTTCTTC
>.|TRBV29-1|TRBJ2-2|.
CSARRDLNTGELFF
TGCAGCGCGCGCCGGGACTTGAACACCGGGGAGCTGTTTTTT
>.|TRBV7-3|TRBJ2-6|.
CASSTNTHSPSGANVLTF
TGTGCCAGCAGCACTAACACCCATTCCCCCTCTGGGGCCAACGTCCTGACTTTC